Each of the 14 T cell receptor beta chains below was sequenced from the same sample in a study of blood T cell repertoires in COVID-19. Sequencing used immunoSEQ multiplex PCR; TCRdb keeps in-frame clones, though not all of them. This table holds roughly 120,000 clones, almost 90% found once. Sequenced input: peripheral blood. All receptors come from a woman in her forties or fifties with active or convalescent COVID-19.

The J gene is TRBJ2-5, the V gene TRBV5-5; 10 nucleotides agree with TRBD2. The V gene end was trimmed by 0 bases and the J gene end by 2 bases; junction bases not matched to a gene: 4. The CDR3 covers 16 residues. CDR1 is SGHKS, CDR2 YYEKEE, per germline (reference sequence). CDR3 in DNA: TGTGCCAGCAGCTTGGTGGCTAGCGGGAGTCAAGAGACCCAGTACTTC. It translates to CASSLVASGSQETQYF.

This chain uses TRBV5-1 with TRBJ2-4, with TRBD2 matching over 10 bases. The CDR3 consists of 14 residues. The V gene end was trimmed by 4 bases and the J gene end by 8 bases; junction bases not matched to a gene: 6. The germline V gene encodes CDR1 SGHRS and CDR2 YFSETQ. The CDR3 protein is CASSEGLAGDIQYF. The CDR3 nucleotides are TGCGCCAGCAGCGAGGGCCTAGCGGGAGACATTCAGTACTTC.

The chain has TRBV5-4 and TRBJ2-1, with D perhaps TRBD1 (6 bases). The CDR3 contains 20 residues. Trimming cost V 3 bases and J 3 bases, with 28 bases left between them. Germline assignment: CDR1 SGHNT and CDR2 YYREEE (reference sequence). The CDR3 loop reads CASSSYLGMSQGSLYNEQFF. The CDR3 DNA sequence: TGTGCCAGCAGCTCCTATTTGGGGATGAGTCAGGGGAGTCTCTACAATGAGCAGTTCTTC.

V is TRBV7-3 and J is TRBJ2-5; 10 bases are a match to TRBD2. Trimming at V came to 9 bases and at J to 3 bases, leaving 19 bases not matched to a gene. Germline V gene sequence: CDR1 SGHTA, CDR2 FQGTGA. CDR3 length equals 18 residues. The CDR3 sequence: CASQRGGSGRAMEETQYF. The CDR3 bases are TGTGCCAGTCAGAGGGGTGGGAGCGGGAGGGCCATGGAAGAGACCCAGTACTTC.

The J gene is TRBJ2-5, the V gene TRBV10-1, with 12 bases that match TRBD2. The J segment lost 4 bases and the V segment lost 2 bases, leaving 11 bases of the junction unmatched. This CDR3 contains 18 residues. Germline V lookup: CDR1 WNHNN, CDR2 SYGVQD (reference sequence). CDR3: CASSETRSSGRAGETQYF. The CDR3, as DNA: TGCGCCAGCAGTGAGACCCGATCTAGCGGGAGGGCCGGAGAGACCCAGTACTTC.

The chain joins TRBV5-4 to TRBJ2-1; D remains unclear. V lost 0 bases, J lost 7 bases, and 11 bases lay in between. This CDR3 spans 14 amino acids. CDR1 is SGHNT, CDR2 YYREEE, per germline (reference sequence). In DNA form, the CDR3 reads TGTGCCAGCAGCTTGGGACTGGCTGAAAATGAGCAGTTCTTC. Translation gives CASSLGLAENEQFF.

This rearrangement joins TRBV5-5 to TRBJ1-1; 7 bases are shared with TRBD1. In germline, CDR1 is SGHKS, CDR2 YYEKEE (reference sequence). The ends lost 4 bases at V and 2 bases at J; junction bases unmatched: 11. The length of the CDR3 is 16 residues. CDR3 in DNA: TGTGCCAGCAGCCCTTACCCGACAGGGTCTAACACTGAAGCTTTCTTT. Protein product: CASSPYPTGSNTEAFF.

The chain couples TRBV9 to TRBJ2-5, with D possibly TRBD1 on 5 matching bases. Germline CDR1 is SGDLS and CDR2 is YYNGEE. The V end was cut by 4 bases, the J end by 5 bases, with 15 bases between. The CDR3 loop spans 14 amino acids. The CDR3 loop reads CASSPQGRMETQYF. CDR3 DNA sequence: TGTGCCAGCAGCCCCCAGGGAAGGATGGAGACCCAGTACTTC. The full variable domain, rest sourced from reference TRBV9 and TRBJ2-5, is DSGVTQTPKHLITATGQRVTLRCSPRSGDLSVYWYQQSLDQGLQFLIQYYNGEERAKGNILERFSAQQFPDLHSELNLSSLELGDSALYFCASSPQGRMETQYFGPGTRLLVL.

This chain uses TRBV24-1 with TRBJ2-7, with D hard to call. Trimming stripped 5 bases from V and 0 bases from J, with 7 bases between. The length of the CDR3 is 13 residues. Germline V gene lookup returns CDR1 KGHDR and CDR2 SFDVKD. The CDR3 sequence is CATSAPSSYEQYF. The DNA of the CDR3 is TGTGCCACCAGTGCCCCTAGCTCCTACGAGCAGTACTTC.

This clone was seen a single time. The chain recombines TRBV6-5 with TRBJ1-2; D is unclear. CDR3 length: 14 amino acids. V gave up 5 bases and J gave up 2 bases, with 12 bases separating them. Germline-derived CDR1 and CDR2 are MNHEY and SVGAGI. The CDR3 loop reads CASSTRHPNYGYTF. DNA of the CDR3: TGTGCCAGCAGTACTCGACACCCCAACTATGGCTACACCTTC.

This clone came up once. The rearrangement links TRBV11-3 to TRBJ2-3; 11 bases fit TRBD2. J was trimmed by 3 bases and V by 5 bases; bases with no gene match: 4. The CDR3 runs to 15 residues. CDR1 and CDR2 (germline): SGHNT, YENEEA. The CDR3 bases are TGTGCCAGCAGCCCACTAGCGGGAGCTACAGATACGCAGTATTTT. This translates into CASSPLAGATDTQYF.

The chain carries TRBV9 and TRBJ2-7, with TRBD1 matching 9 bases. From germline, CDR1 is SGDLS and CDR2 YYNGEE. Trimming cost V 4 bases and J 2 bases; bases outside gene matches: 7. The CDR3 is made up of 15 amino acids. The CDR3 DNA sequence: TGTGCCAGCAGCCCGATGGGACAGGGTACCTACGAGCAGTACTTC. Amino acid sequence: CASSPMGQGTYEQYF. Looking up the rest from reference TRBV9 and TRBJ2-7 gives the full variable domain: DSGVTQTPKHLITATGQRVTLRCSPRSGDLSVYWYQQSLDQGLQFLIQYYNGEERAKGNILERFSAQQFPDLHSELNLSSLELGDSALYFCASSPMGQGTYEQYFGPGTRLTVT.

The gene calls are TRBV10-3 and TRBJ1-1, with D hard to call. The V end lost 8 bases, the J end lost 1 base, and 8 bases lay between the germline ends. CDR1 and CDR2 (germline): ENHRY, SYGVKD. This CDR3 has 12 residues. The DNA for the CDR3 is TGTGCCATCGGAGGACGGAACACTGAAGCTTTCTTT. Translation: CAIGGRNTEAFF.

The chain uses TRBV6-4 and TRBJ1-6, with TRBD1 identical over 10 bases. This CDR3 is built from 21 residues. The germline V gene has CDR1 MRHNA and CDR2 SNTAGT. Trimming took 2 bases from V and 10 from J; bases not matched to a gene: 23. The CDR3 coding sequence is TGTGCCAGCAGTGACCGGACAGGGGGTTTCACCGACCTTGGGCCTGGATCACCCCTCCACTTT. It translates to CASSDRTGGFTDLGPGSPLHF.